What follows are 27 T cell receptor beta chains derived from one specimen sequenced in a study of identical twins. TCRdb recomputed calls from the 5' RACE reads with MiXCR, one row per CDR3 protein. The table includes roughly 250,000 distinct CDR3 sequences, roughly an eighth detected once. Sequencing was carried out using memory (CD45RO+) T cells sorted from blood. The receptor set was obtained from a young woman in good health.

Here the CDR3 reads CASNNGGNTEAFF. CDR3 bases: TGTGCCAGCAACAACGGTGGGAACACTGAAGCTTTCTTT. The genes are TRBV9 and TRBJ1-1; D is undetermined. The CDR3 length is 13 residues. V gave up 6 bases and J gave up 1 base, with 10 bases separating them. Germline lookup yields CDR1 SGDLS and CDR2 YYNGEE.

This chain links TRBV6-9 with TRBJ2-7; D perhaps matches TRBD1 (5 bases). CDR3 length equals 15 residues. Per germline, CDR1 MNHGY and CDR2 SVAAGI. V was shortened by 7 bases and J by 3 bases, with 19 bases between the two germline ends. The CDR3 region is CASKLMAGLNYEQYF. The CDR3 coding sequence is TGTGCCAGCAAACTAATGGCAGGGCTAAACTACGAGCAGTACTTC.

This clonotype has only a few counts. The rearrangement links TRBV6-2 or TRBV6-3 to TRBJ2-3; D is possibly TRBD2 (5 bases). The CDR3 extends over 15 amino acids. The V end lost 3 bases, the J end lost 4 bases, and 14 bases lay between the germline ends. CDR1 is MNHEY, CDR2 SVGEGT, per germline. In DNA form, the CDR3 reads TGTGCCAGCAGTTATCAATCCCTAGCAGCAGATACGCAGTATTTT. Amino acid sequence: CASSYQSLAADTQYF.

The chain links TRBV20-1 to TRBJ1-4; D uncertain. The CDR3 runs 14 residues. Trimming took off 3 bases at V and 4 bases at J, with 12 bases between the two ends. Germline loops: CDR1 DFQATT, CDR2 SNEGSKA (reference sequence). DNA of the CDR3: TGCAGTGCTAGCTCGGCGTACGGTAATGAAAAACTGTTTTTT. Protein sequence: CSASSAYGNEKLFF.

The chain joins TRBV29-1 to TRBJ2-5; D gene ambiguous. The V gene's germline CDR1 is SQVTM and CDR2 ANQGSEA. The CDR3 has 13 amino acids. V lost 6 bases, J lost 1 base, and 12 bases lay in between. The CDR3 loop reads CSVTNWGQETQYF. The DNA of the CDR3 is TGCAGCGTCACCAACTGGGGCCAAGAGACCCAGTACTTC.

This chain uses TRBV29-1 with TRBJ2-1; TRBD2 aligns across 8 bases. Germline V gives CDR1 SQVTM, CDR2 ANQGSEA. Trimming took 4 bases from V and 0 from J; bases not matched to a gene: 8. CDR3 size: 16 residues. The CDR3 coding sequence is TGCAGCGTTGCTCTAGCGGGTGCAAGCTCCTACAATGAGCAGTTCTTC. Residues: CSVALAGASSYNEQFF.

The gene calls are TRBV24-1 and TRBJ2-2; no reliable D call. The CDR3 extends over 15 amino acids. Germline lookup yields CDR1 KGHDR and CDR2 SFDVKD. Trimming took 3 bases from V and 4 from J, leaving 11 bases between them. This CDR3 is CATSDPTGTTGELFF. Written as DNA, the CDR3 is TGTGCCACCAGTGATCCCACGGGCACCACCGGGGAGCTGTTTTTT.

This clonotype was seen at least ten times. The chain couples TRBV7-2 to TRBJ2-1; D gene uncertain. CDR3 size: 16 residues. Germline CDR1 is SGHTA and CDR2 is FQGNSA. V lost 3 bases and J 0 bases, leaving 12 bases between the germline ends. CDR3 protein: CASSFTADSSYNEQFF. CDR3 bases: TGTGCCAGCAGCTTCACGGCGGATAGCTCCTACAATGAGCAGTTCTTC.

In its sample, this clonotype was seen a few times. The genes are TRBV7-3 and TRBJ1-5; D unresolved. The germline CDR1 and CDR2 sequences are SGHTA and FQGTGA. V lost 3 bases and J lost 1, with 10 bases in between. This CDR3 has 15 amino acids. Here the CDR3 reads CASSLSRLSNQPQHF. The CDR3 coding sequence is TGTGCCAGCAGCTTGTCCAGGTTGAGCAATCAGCCCCAGCATTTT.

Only a few counts were recorded for this clonotype. The rearrangement joins TRBV6-6 to TRBJ2-3; D call uncertain. This CDR3 is built from 12 residues. V gave up 6 bases and J gave up 5 bases, with 9 bases separating them. Germline V gene sequence: CDR1 MNHNY, CDR2 SVGAGI (reference sequence). The CDR3 sequence is CASSNMGDTQYF. The CDR3 DNA reads TGTGCCAGCAGCAATATGGGAGATACGCAGTATTTT.

This clonotype was found a few times. V gene TRBV24-1 combines with J gene TRBJ2-1, with D unresolved. This CDR3 has 12 amino acids. V dropped 5 bases and J dropped 9 bases, with 10 bases sitting between them. The germline V gene has CDR1 KGHDR and CDR2 SFDVKD. The CDR3 DNA reads as TGTGCCACCAGTGGTGTTGCAAGTGAGCAGTTCTTC. It encodes CATSGVASEQFF.

About this clonotype: A read error may produce the germline difference seen at one junction end. As DNA, the CDR3 is TGCGGTGCTAGAAAACCTAGGACAGGGGTGTACGAGCAGTACTTC. Protein sequence: CGARKPRTGVYEQYF. The chain combines TRBV20-1 with TRBJ2-7; 9 bases match TRBD1. This CDR3 region has 15 residues. CDR1 is DFQATT, CDR2 SNEGSKA, per germline (reference sequence).

The chain uses TRBV20-1 and TRBJ1-2; D is undetermined. The CDR3 length is 11 residues. Germline lookup yields CDR1 DFQATT and CDR2 SNEGSKA (reference sequence). Between the trimmed V and J ends, which lost 2 bases and 8 bases, there was a span of 9 bases. The CDR3 loop is CSARTREGYTF. The CDR3 DNA follows: TGCAGTGCTAGAACGCGGGAGGGCTACACCTTC.

This clonotype was recorded at least ten times. The rearrangement uses TRBV6-2 or TRBV6-3 and TRBJ2-1; TRBD2 matches at 9 bases. Germline V gene lookup returns CDR1 MNHEY and CDR2 SVGEGT. The CDR3 length is 16 residues. Losses at the gene ends were 6 bases for V and 5 bases for J; bases not matched to a gene: 11. The CDR3 here is CASRRAGGLGNNEQFF. CDR3 nucleotide sequence: TGTGCCAGCAGAAGAGCGGGAGGCCTCGGTAACAATGAGCAGTTCTTC.

This rearrangement joins TRBV3-1 to TRBJ2-7; D call uncertain. V shed 1 base and J shed 3 bases, with 13 bases lying between them. In germline, CDR1 is LGHDT, CDR2 YNNKEL (reference sequence). The CDR3 contains 15 residues. CDR3 sequence reads: CASSQGVTANYEQYF. For the CDR3, the DNA is TGTGCCAGCAGCCAAGGGGTAACGGCGAACTACGAGCAGTACTTC.

The chain links TRBV20-1 to TRBJ2-1, with D tentatively TRBD1 (5 bases). This CDR3 comprises 16 residues. Germline CDR1 reads DFQATT; CDR2 reads SNEGSKA (reference sequence). With 0 bases removed from V and 4 bases from J, the gap between germline ends came to 16 bases. The CDR3 DNA is TGCAGTGCTAGAGATCAACTTCAGGGCGGTTACAATGAGCAGTTCTTC. It translates to CSARDQLQGGYNEQFF.

The V call is TRBV7-3, the J call TRBJ2-7; possible D gene TRBD1, 6 bases. V lost 3 bases, J lost 9 bases, and 15 bases lay in between. Germline values: CDR1 SGHTA, CDR2 FQGTGA. This CDR3 is built from 13 residues. The CDR3 reads CASSLQQGAGQYF. CDR3 DNA: TGTGCCAGCAGCTTGCAACAGGGAGCCGGGCAGTACTTC.

The table lists this clonotype with many counts. The chain combines TRBV9 with TRBJ2-3; 9 nucleotides match TRBD2. CDR3 size: 17 residues. J was trimmed by 1 base and V by 0 bases; bases with no gene match: 6. Germline assignment: CDR1 SGDLS and CDR2 YYNGEE. The CDR3: CASSVGGIAGGTDTQYF. The CDR3 nucleotides read TGTGCCAGCAGCGTAGGAGGGATAGCGGGGGGCACAGATACGCAGTATTTT. The full variable domain, in which reference TRBV9 and TRBJ2-3 provide the parts outside the CDR3, is DSGVTQTPKHLITATGQRVTLRCSPRSGDLSVYWYQQSLDQGLQFLIQYYNGEERAKGNILERFSAQQFPDLHSELNLSSLELGDSALYFCASSVGGIAGGTDTQYFGPGTRLTVL.

Many counts were recorded for this clonotype. CDR3 residues: CASSDKMRDRDEDTEAFF. In DNA, the CDR3 is TGCGCCAGCAGTGATAAAATGCGGGACAGGGACGAGGACACTGAAGCTTTCTTT. This sequence joins TRBV10-1 and TRBJ1-1; TRBD1 matches at 9 bases. The CDR3 runs to 18 residues. Germline-derived CDR1 and CDR2 are WNHNN and SYGVQD (reference sequence). The V and J ends lost 3 bases and 3 bases, in that order; junction bases with no gene match: 14.

This chain connects TRBV25-1 to TRBJ1-1; D unclear. Per the germline V gene, CDR1 is MGHDK and CDR2 is SYGVNS. There are 11 residues in the CDR3. The V and J ends lost 4 bases and 6 bases respectively, with 6 bases between them. The CDR3 sequence: CASSALSEAFF. For the CDR3, the DNA is TGTGCCAGCAGTGCGTTATCTGAAGCTTTCTTT. The variable domain in full, with the rest retrieved from reference TRBV25-1 and TRBJ1-1, is EADIYQTPRYLVIGTGKKITLECSQTMGHDKMYWYQQDPGMELHLIHYSYGVNSTEKGDLSSESTVSRIRTEHFPLTLESARPSHTSQYLCASSALSEAFFGQGTRLTVV.

V and J are TRBV25-1 and TRBJ2-1; no clear D. The V end was cut by 6 bases, the J end by 5 bases, with 5 bases between. There are 11 residues in the CDR3. The germline gives CDR1 MGHDK, CDR2 SYGVNS. The CDR3 loop reads CASRTNNEQFF. The CDR3 region has the DNA TGTGCCAGCAGGACCAACAATGAGCAGTTCTTC.

The gene calls are TRBV9 and TRBJ2-2, with 7 bases matching TRBD2. J lost 2 bases, V lost 3 bases, and 4 bases had no gene match. The V gene's germline CDR1 is SGDLS and CDR2 YYNGEE. This CDR3 region has 15 residues. The CDR3 loop is CASSASSGNTGELFF. Written as DNA, the CDR3 is TGTGCCAGCAGCGCCTCTAGCGGTAACACCGGGGAGCTGTTTTTT.

The table lists this clonotype with many counts. This chain links TRBV4-3 with TRBJ2-1, with a possible D match to TRBD2 (5 bases). Germline CDR1 is LGHNA and CDR2 is YSLEER. The CDR3 is 16 amino acids. Trimming removed 4 bases from V and 3 bases from J, with 16 bases in between. The CDR3 DNA follows: TGCGCCAGCAGCCCCCGGAGGTCCTTCTACTACAATGAGCAGTTCTTC. It yields the protein CASSPRRSFYYNEQFF.

The chain recombines TRBV20-1 with TRBJ2-5; possible D gene TRBD1, 6 bases. Trimming took off 3 bases at V and 2 bases at J, with 10 bases between the two ends. Germline V gene data show CDR1 as DFQATT and CDR2 as SNEGSKA (reference sequence). This CDR3 region has 13 residues. CDR3 sequence reads: CSARTGGQETQYF. DNA for the CDR3: TGCAGTGCTAGGACAGGAGGACAAGAGACCCAGTACTTC.

The chain recombines TRBV20-1 with TRBJ1-2; D is uncertain. Germline CDR1 DFQATT, CDR2 SNEGSKA (reference sequence). Trimming shortened V by 3 bases and J by 2 bases, and 7 bases separated the two germline ends. This CDR3 comprises 12 residues. CDR3 region: CSASTENYGYTF. The DNA of the CDR3 is TGCAGTGCTAGTACGGAGAACTATGGCTACACCTTC.

The sample holds a few counts of this clonotype. The J gene is TRBJ2-1, the V gene TRBV6-2 or TRBV6-3, with D unclear. Germline V gives CDR1 MNHEY, CDR2 SVGEGT. Between the trimmed V and J ends, which lost 3 bases and 12 bases, there was a span of 12 bases. There are 12 residues in the CDR3. CDR3 nucleotides: TGTGCCAGCAGTTATAAGAGACCAAGGCAGTTCTTC. It is translated as CASSYKRPRQFF.

The genes are TRBV5-1 and TRBJ2-1; the D gene is possibly TRBD2 (5 bases). Trimming took 3 bases from V and 7 from J, leaving 17 bases between them. The CDR3 runs 15 residues. CDR1 is SGHRS and CDR2 is YFSETQ in the germline V gene. The CDR3 DNA reads TGCGCCAGCAGCTCGGAGGCGGAAGAGTGGAATGAGCAGTTCTTC. Amino acid sequence: CASSSEAEEWNEQFF.